This entry lists 20 T cell receptor beta chains sequenced from one sample in a study of T cell changes during pregnancy in multiple sclerosis. Generated by immunoSEQ multiplex PCR, the TCRdb table keeps only in-frame clones and is missing some. This sample has 40,000 to 45,000 clones; 80% to 95% occur once, and the top ten carry roughly 1.4%. Specimen: peripheral blood. The receptor set was obtained from a female donor with multiple sclerosis, enrolled in a pregnancy study.

In this sample, this clone turned up once. The chain uses TRBV27 and TRBJ1-4; weak D call: TRBD1 (5 bases). The germline V gene has CDR1 MNHEY and CDR2 SMNVEV (reference sequence). V was pared by 4 bases and J by 8 bases, with 17 bases between. This CDR3 is built from 15 residues. The CDR3 spells CASSSSQALREKLFF. The CDR3 bases are TGTGCCAGCAGTTCGTCACAGGCACTACGAGAAAAACTGTTTTTT.

V usage is TRBV14 and J usage is TRBJ2-5; 11 bases line up with TRBD2. The germline V gene has CDR1 SGHDN and CDR2 FVKESK. V lost 4 bases and J lost 1; bases outside the gene matches: 5. The CDR3 runs 16 residues. The CDR3 loop reads CASSPLAGDRQETQYF. CDR3 DNA sequence: TGTGCCAGCAGCCCACTAGCGGGAGACCGCCAAGAGACCCAGTACTTC.

V is TRBV4-3 and J is TRBJ2-3; D gene ambiguous. Germline CDR1 and CDR2: LGHNA and YSLEER. V gave up 0 bases and J gave up 0 bases, with 10 bases separating them. The CDR3 spans 16 residues. The CDR3 is CASSQDVESSTDTQYF. Here the CDR3 DNA reads TGCGCCAGCAGCCAAGATGTCGAAAGTAGCACAGATACGCAGTATTTT.

V gene TRBV28 combines with J gene TRBJ2-1; 9 nucleotides agree with TRBD1. There are 14 residues in the CDR3. CDR1 MDHEN and CDR2 SYDVKM come from the germline V gene. The V and J ends lost 5 bases and 8 bases, in that order; junction bases with no gene match: 7. CDR3 DNA: TGTGCCAGCAGTCAGGACAGGGGTGGGGATGAGCAGTTCTTC. Translation gives CASSQDRGGDEQFF.

This chain joins TRBV2 and TRBJ2-5; D unclear. The end of the DNA fits TRBJ2-7 better, so the J call may be wrong. Germline-derived CDR1 and CDR2 are SNHLY and FYNNEI. CDR3 length: 14 amino acids. CDR3: CASGVESVAYEQYF. The CDR3 DNA reads as TGTGCCAGCGGGGTAGAGTCTGTGGCCTACGAGCAGTACTTC.

Of note for this clone: The identical CDR3 is also encoded by other nucleotide sequences in the sample. The chain has TRBV19 and TRBJ1-1; D perhaps matches TRBD1 (5 bases). V was shortened by 3 bases and J by 5 bases, with 13 bases between the two germline ends. Per the germline V gene, CDR1 is LNHDA and CDR2 is SQIVND (reference sequence). CDR3 length: 14 residues. As DNA, the CDR3 is TGTGCCAGTAGTATGGCAGGTGGGGGGACTGAAGCTTTCTTT. This sequence encodes CASSMAGGGTEAFF. The full variable domain, rest sourced from reference TRBV19 and TRBJ1-1, is DGGITQSPKYLFRKEGQNVTLSCEQNLNHDAMYWYRQDPGQGLRLIYYSQIVNDFQKGDIAEGYSVSREKKESFPLTVTSAQKNPTAFYLCASSMAGGGTEAFFGQGTRLTVV.

J is TRBJ2-7 and V is TRBV7-9; D not resolved. V was shortened by 3 bases and J by 1 base, with 7 bases between the two germline ends. CDR1 is SEHNR, CDR2 FQNEAQ, per germline (reference sequence). The CDR3 runs 13 residues. The CDR3 nucleotides read TGTGCCAGCAGCTTTTTCGGTTCCTACGAGCAGTACTTC. Translating gives CASSFFGSYEQYF.

V and J are TRBV18 and TRBJ1-1; the D gene is possibly TRBD1 (5 bases). The CDR3 has 15 residues. Looked up from germline, CDR1 is KGHSH and CDR2 is LQKENI. Trimming took 3 bases from V and 0 from J, leaving 11 bases between them. In DNA, the CDR3 is TGTGCCAGCTCACCTCAGGGACCTGTGAACACTGAAGCTTTCTTT. Its translation is CASSPQGPVNTEAFF.

The table lists this clone with a count of one. The chain recombines TRBV2 with TRBJ1-1; TRBD1 aligns across 8 bases. V was pared by 6 bases and J by 10 bases, with 13 bases of the junction left unmatched. This CDR3 has 14 amino acids. Germline CDR1 and CDR2: SNHLY and FYNNEI. The CDR3 loop reads CASSYYQGAKVAFF. The CDR3 DNA reads as TGTGCCAGCAGCTATTATCAGGGGGCAAAAGTAGCTTTCTTT.

The chain carries TRBV28 and TRBJ2-1, with 11 positions matching TRBD2. This CDR3 has 15 residues. CDR1 and CDR2 from the germline V gene are MDHEN and SYDVKM. V trimming: 6 bases; J trimming: 9 bases; junction bases outside the gene matches: 10. The CDR3 nucleotides read TGTGCCAGCAGCTTGATAGCGGGAGGGCAGAGTGAGCAGTTCTTC. Translating gives CASSLIAGGQSEQFF.

CDR3 sequence (DNA): TGCGCCAGCAGCTCGGGACTAGCCCCCAATGAGCAGTTCTTC. Its protein is CASSSGLAPNEQFF. V usage is TRBV5-1 and J usage is TRBJ2-1; TRBD2 matches 9 bases. With V trimmed by 3 bases and J by 6 bases, 4 bases remained unmatched. The CDR3 loop spans 14 amino acids. The germline gives CDR1 SGHRS, CDR2 YFSETQ. The whole variable domain, remainder taken from reference TRBV5-1 and TRBJ2-1, is KAGVTQTPRYLIKTRGQQVTLSCSPISGHRSVSWYQQTPGQGLQFLFEYFSETQRNKGNFPGRFSGRQFSNSRSEMNVSTLELGDSALYLCASSSGLAPNEQFFGPGTRLTVL.

This clone was seen once. V is TRBV30 and J is TRBJ1-2; D not certain. Trimming stripped 5 bases from V and 6 bases from J, with 19 bases between. The germline V gene has CDR1 GTSNPN and CDR2 SVGIG (reference sequence). The CDR3 sequence is 14 residues long. The CDR3 DNA follows: TGTGCCTGGGACAACCGGGCCCTAGCCAATGGCTACACCTTC. Its protein is CAWDNRALANGYTF.

V is TRBV20-1 and J is TRBJ1-1; D is uncertain. V was clipped by 6 bases and J by 11 bases, with 16 bases between them. Germline-derived CDR1 and CDR2 are DFQATT and SNEGSKA (reference sequence). The CDR3 sequence is 11 residues long. This CDR3 reads CSAPLSGNAFF. The CDR3 bases are TGCAGTGCCCCCCTTTCTGGAAACGCTTTCTTT.

The V and J genes are TRBV6-5 and TRBJ2-3, with 8 bases fitting TRBD1. The CDR3 extends over 15 amino acids. After removal of 6 bases from V and 0 bases from J, the junction contained 5 bases not matched to a gene. In germline, CDR1 is MNHEY, CDR2 SVGAGI. The CDR3 protein is CASSTGTGSTDTQYF. The CDR3 region has the DNA TGTGCCAGCAGCACAGGGACAGGAAGCACAGATACGCAGTATTTT.

The genes are TRBV4-1 and TRBJ2-6, with 11 bases matching TRBD2. Per germline, CDR1 MGHRA and CDR2 YSYEKL. The CDR3 spans 18 residues. Germline trimming cut 4 bases from V and 0 bases from J; bases unmatched to any gene: 5. The CDR3 DNA reads TGCGCCAGCAGCCCCCGACTAGCGGGATACTCTGGGGCCAACGTCCTGACTTTC. Its protein is CASSPRLAGYSGANVLTF.

The rearrangement uses TRBV6-5 and TRBJ2-1, with 8 bases that match TRBD2. This CDR3 contains 16 residues. The V and J ends lost 2 bases and 8 bases, in that order; junction bases with no gene match: 11. Germline V gene lookup returns CDR1 MNHEY and CDR2 SVGAGI. The CDR3 region has the DNA TGTGCCAGCAGTTACAATTCGGGAGGGCCATGGTATGAGCAGTTCTTC. Amino acids: CASSYNSGGPWYEQFF.

In this sample, this clone turned up once. The CDR3 spells CASSAASGSHTQYF. As DNA, the CDR3 is TGCGCCAGCAGTGCAGCCAGCGGGAGCCATACGCAGTATTTT. The rearrangement links TRBV10-2 to TRBJ2-3; the match to TRBD2 covers 8 bases. V lost 4 bases, J lost 7 bases, and 7 bases stayed unmatched. CDR3 size: 14 residues. From germline, CDR1 is WSHSY and CDR2 SAAADI.

This clone was seen a single time. This chain joins TRBV28 and TRBJ1-4; 7 bases map to TRBD1. Looked up from germline, CDR1 is MDHEN and CDR2 is SYDVKM. This CDR3 is built from 15 residues. V shed 7 bases, J shed 4 bases, and the junction held 9 bases outside the gene matches. The CDR3 protein is CASIGGTAFNEKLFF. CDR3 in DNA: TGTGCCAGCATAGGGGGGACAGCCTTTAATGAAAAACTGTTTTTT.

This chain links TRBV30 with TRBJ2-7, with D maybe TRBD2 (5 bases). This CDR3 has 14 amino acids. Deletions cut 2 bases from V and 3 bases from J, with 14 bases between. Germline values: CDR1 GTSNPN, CDR2 SVGIG (reference sequence). The CDR3 region is CAWSFEGGYYEQYF. CDR3 DNA sequence: TGTGCCTGGAGTTTTGAGGGCGGATACTACGAGCAGTACTTC.

V usage is TRBV5-1 and J usage is TRBJ2-1, with 7 bases matching TRBD2. CDR1 is SGHRS and CDR2 is YFSETQ in the germline V gene. With 2 bases clipped from V and 0 bases from J, the junction kept 2 bases outside the gene matches. This CDR3 contains 15 residues. CDR3 in amino acids: CASSFTSVSYNEQFF. The DNA for the CDR3 is TGCGCCAGCAGCTTCACTAGCGTCTCCTACAATGAGCAGTTCTTC.